This is a list of T cell receptor beta chains from one sample in a study of beta chain features in type 1 diabetes. TCRdb's table, derived via immunoSEQ multiplex PCR, lists solely in-frame clones and lacks some. The profile shows fewer than 900,000 clones, 17% of them singletons. The specimen was naive CD4+ T cells from blood. Receptors originate from a woman in her late teens or twenties in good health. Each CDR3 is given with its conserved first and last residue. Only some rows state a clone size, as once, few, many or a class for expanded clones.

J gene,clone size,CDR3 length,V gene,CDR3 protein
TRBJ2-1,-,16,TRBV4-2,CASSRLLQGGIDEQFF
TRBJ2-1,-,17,TRBV10-3,CAISDVAGTSGNNEQFF
TRBJ2-2,-,14,TRBV7-2,CASSRTGTAGELFF
TRBJ2-7,-,15,TRBV23-1,CASRPPQPTTYEQYF
TRBJ1-5,-,14,TRBV10-3,CAISDPRVEQPQHF
TRBJ2-5,few,16,TRBV7-9,CASSLGAGGSQETQYF
TRBJ2-1,few,18,TRBV9,CASSVGPRPLSSYNEQFF
TRBJ2-3,few,13,TRBV29-1,CSVKGRITDTQYF
TRBJ1-2,-,14,TRBV7-9,CASSQLTGRYGYTF
TRBJ1-5,few,16,TRBV2,CASSPDRTGGNQPQHF
TRBJ2-3,-,18,TRBV5-4,CASSLAASGSSRTDTQYF
TRBJ1-5,-,13,TRBV27,CTSGTGADQPQHF
TRBJ2-3,-,15,TRBV7-9,CASRDNRGATDTQYF
TRBJ1-3,-,15,TRBV2,CASKAGLSSGNTIYF
TRBJ2-7,-,14,TRBV9,CASSVRGSSYEQYF
TRBJ1-1,-,15,TRBV4-2,CASSQGGRENTEAFF
TRBJ1-1,-,11,TRBV20-1,CSASKNTEAFF
TRBJ2-1,few,16,TRBV5-5,CASSQPGRTRGNEQFF
TRBJ2-1,-,16,TRBV29-1,CSVIQGRKSSYNEQFF
TRBJ2-1,few,14,TRBV19,CASRNLAGLNEQFF
TRBJ2-7,-,13,TRBV10-3,CAISSDPLYEQYF
TRBJ2-7,few,16,TRBV9,CASSADPVKLAVEQYF
TRBJ2-3,few,12,TRBV29-1,CSAASSSDTQYF
TRBJ1-5,few,14,TRBV28,CASSFVDAAQPQHF
TRBJ2-7,few,16,TRBV7-2,CASSPGLAAFSYEQYF
TRBJ2-7,-,14,TRBV7-9,CASSPRAGVYEQYF
TRBJ2-3,-,15,TRBV29-1,CSVEGDRRTTDTQYF
TRBJ2-6,-,14,TRBV2,CASSAPTGANVLTF
TRBJ2-1,few,15,TRBV5-4,CASSLGTSRYNEQFF
TRBJ1-5,-,14,TRBV6-5,CASSYSSSNQPQHF
TRBJ1-3,-,16,TRBV9,CASSVGDSSSGNTIYF
TRBJ2-7,few,10,TRBV2,CASGTYEQYF
TRBJ1-4,many,15,TRBV7-2,CASSQMVQGNEKLFF
TRBJ2-1,-,15,TRBV19,CASSISGSAHNEQFF
TRBJ2-5,-,14,TRBV28,CASSFLQPQETQYF
TRBJ2-3,-,16,TRBV28,CASSWRTGGDTDTQYF
TRBJ2-5,-,16,TRBV4-3,CASSQDIWGGWETQYF
TRBJ2-3,few,14,TRBV9,CASSATRSADTQYF
TRBJ2-3,few,11,TRBV20-1,CSATLTDTQYF
TRBJ2-2,few,17,TRBV23-1,CASSHVQTVRGPGELFF
TRBJ2-1,-,17,TRBV7-9,CASSPSKRETSYNEQFF
TRBJ1-1,few,11,TRBV9,CASSLRPEAFF
TRBJ2-7,-,15,TRBV7-2,CASSLVAESSYEQYF
TRBJ2-5,-,14,TRBV7-9,CASSPRVISETQYF
TRBJ2-1,few,14,TRBV5-1,CASSLVAENNEQFF
TRBJ1-1,few,16,TRBV28,CASSLTRTGMNTEAFF
TRBJ1-1,-,13,TRBV6-5,CASSYGTGIGAFF
TRBJ2-1,few,17,TRBV4-2,CASSQDVRFNSYNEQFF
TRBJ2-7,-,15,TRBV5-4,CASRENSLAIGEQYF
TRBJ2-2,-,13,TRBV9,CASSGISSRELFF
TRBJ2-5,-,16,TRBV7-6,CASSKHGQAGQETQYF
TRBJ1-5,few,15,TRBV5-1,CASSLQGGNVSPQHF
TRBJ2-1,-,15,TRBV5-1,CASSWGGLNRNEQFF
TRBJ2-6,few,20,TRBV27,CASRVTGVEPYWSGANVLTF
TRBJ2-3,-,15,TRBV10-3,CAISVTGDSTDTQYF